These 7 T cell receptor beta chains originate from one sample sequenced in a study of blood T cell repertoires in COVID-19. TCRdb's copy holds only in-frame clones and misses some; the assay was immunoSEQ multiplex PCR. Of over 110,000 clones in the sample, over 75% are singletons; the top ten hold 3.9%. Specimen: PBMCs or T cells enriched from blood (not recorded which). The source is a man in his forties or fifties in a cohort exposed to, infected with or recovered from COVID-19 (not recorded which).

The chain combines TRBV28 with TRBJ1-5, with TRBD1 as a possible D gene (5 bases). V was pared by 10 bases and J by 3 bases, with 16 bases between. Germline-derived CDR1 and CDR2 are MDHEN and SYDVKM. The CDR3 contains 14 residues. The CDR3 bases are TGTGCCACCGGGGGGGGAAACTACAATCAGCCCCAGCATTTT. Translating it yields CATGGGNYNQPQHF.

The rearrangement joins TRBV18 to TRBJ1-5; 9 positions match TRBD1. With 4 bases clipped from V and 5 bases from J, the junction kept 3 bases outside the gene matches. Germline assignment: CDR1 KGHSH and CDR2 LQKENI. CDR3 length equals 14 residues. CDR3 in amino acids: CASSLQGADQPQHF. In nucleotides, the CDR3 is TGTGCCAGCTCACTACAGGGGGCAGATCAGCCCCAGCATTTT.

There are a few counts of this clone. This chain uses TRBV7-2 with TRBJ2-1; D may be TRBD1 (6 bases). Trimming shortened V by 5 bases and J by 10 bases, and 15 bases separated the two germline ends. CDR1 is SGHTA, CDR2 FQGNSA, per germline. CDR3 length equals 13 residues. The CDR3: CASSRLQGVEQFF. In DNA form, the CDR3 reads TGTGCCAGCAGCCGGTTACAGGGCGTCGAGCAGTTCTTC.

The rearrangement links TRBV20-1 to TRBJ2-3, with no clear D. The CDR3 loop spans 11 amino acids. Germline CDR1 is DFQATT and CDR2 is SNEGSKA (reference sequence). V dropped 5 bases and J dropped 4 bases, with 7 bases sitting between them. This CDR3 is CSARFSDTQYF. CDR3 DNA sequence: TGCAGTGCTCGTTTTTCAGATACGCAGTATTTT.

The count of this clone is one. The rearrangement joins TRBV19 to TRBJ2-1; 12 bases align to TRBD2. The CDR3 is 15 residues long. CDR1 LNHDA and CDR2 SQIVND come from the germline V gene (reference sequence). Trimming at V came to 5 bases and at J to 4 bases, leaving 3 bases not matched to a gene. DNA for the CDR3: TGTGCCAGTAGTCGCGGACTAGCGGGGTACAATGAGCAGTTCTTC. Its translation: CASSRGLAGYNEQFF. Variable domain in full (rest from reference TRBV19 and TRBJ2-1): DGGITQSPKYLFRKEGQNVTLSCEQNLNHDAMYWYRQDPGQGLRLIYYSQIVNDFQKGDIAEGYSVSREKKESFPLTVTSAQKNPTAFYLCASSRGLAGYNEQFFGPGTRLTVL.

V is TRBV3-1 (or the pseudogene TRBV3-2) and J is TRBJ1-2; TRBD1 matches 9 bases. CDR3 length: 14 amino acids. In germline, CDR1 is LGHDT, CDR2 YNNKEL (reference sequence). V shed 2 bases and J 7 bases; nucleotides not matched to a gene: 5. The CDR3 protein is CASSQNGQGSGYTF. The CDR3, as DNA: TGTGCCAGCAGCCAAAATGGACAGGGGTCTGGCTACACCTTC.

The V and J genes are TRBV10-3 and TRBJ2-3; D uncertain. The length of the CDR3 is 13 residues. Trimming took 4 bases from V and 0 from J, leaving 5 bases between them. CDR1 ENHRY and CDR2 SYGVKD come from the germline V gene. CDR3 in DNA: TGTGCCATCAGTGGCCAGAGCACAGATACGCAGTATTTT. Encoded protein: CAISGQSTDTQYF.